The 16 T cell receptor beta chains below were found in one sample sequenced in a study of regulatory T cells in long-lasting Graves disease. Researchers made TCR beta libraries by using iRepertoire HTBI primers and running Arm-PCR on CDR3 regions. TCRdb re-analysed the multiplex PCR reads in MiXCR, keeping a single row per CDR3 protein. The sample holds 350,000 to 500,000 distinct CDR3 sequences, around 15% seen once. Described time point: newly diagnosed GD, antithyroid drugs for less than 3 months. PBMC RNA served as the TCR library source. These same records also appear under a second study, on T cells in Graves' hyperthyroidism and ophthalmopathy.

The source material was peripheral blood mononuclear cells (PBMCs), sampled at new diagnosis, from a patient treated with antithyroid drugs. The receptors were gathered from a woman younger than 30 with Graves disease.

This clonotype occurred a few times. The chain has TRBV27 and TRBJ2-7; 8 bases align to TRBD2. CDR1 MNHEY and CDR2 SMNVEV come from the germline V gene (reference sequence). The junction had 7 bases not matched to a gene; V was cut back by 2 bases and J by 4 bases. The CDR3 is 15 amino acids. The CDR3 reads CASSLVPGLAYEQYF. CDR3 nucleotide sequence: TGTGCCAGCAGTTTAGTTCCCGGACTAGCTTACGAGCAGTACTTC.

This clonotype has a count of ten or more. The chain is built from TRBV7-3 and TRBJ2-7; 11 bases map to TRBD2. The CDR3 totals 15 residues. V lost 4 bases, J lost 4 bases, and 6 bases stayed unmatched. Germline CDR1 and CDR2: SGHTA and FQGTGA. The CDR3 loop is CASSSLAGGGYEQYF. As DNA, the CDR3 is TGTGCCAGCAGCTCCTTAGCGGGAGGGGGATACGAGCAGTACTTC.

This chain links TRBV18 with TRBJ2-1, with 11 nucleotides matching TRBD2. V lost 5 bases and J lost 8; bases outside the gene matches: 8. The CDR3 contains 15 residues. The germline V gene has CDR1 KGHSH and CDR2 LQKENI. Written as DNA, the CDR3 is TGTGCCAGCTCATTGACCGGGACTAGCGGTTATGAGCAGTTCTTC. Its protein product is CASSLTGTSGYEQFF.

This clonotype has only a few counts. V is TRBV7-9 and J is TRBJ1-1; maybe TRBD1 (6 bases). Germline assignment: CDR1 SEHNR and CDR2 FQNEAQ (reference sequence). V was clipped by 7 bases and J by 2 bases, with 14 bases between them. CDR3 length equals 14 residues. The CDR3 sequence: CASKQGETNTEAFF. The CDR3 DNA follows: TGTGCCAGCAAACAGGGTGAGACCAACACTGAAGCTTTCTTT.

The gene calls are TRBV28 and TRBJ2-5, with D possibly matching TRBD1 (6 bases). The CDR3 sequence is 17 residues long. CDR1 MDHEN and CDR2 SYDVKM come from the germline V gene. The V end was cut by 5 bases, the J end by 7 bases, with 26 bases between. In DNA form, the CDR3 reads TGTGCCAGCAGTGCAAGGGGGAAACGGGATTTGGTGTGGACCCAGTACTTC. This translates into CASSARGKRDLVWTQYF.

This clonotype has ten or more counts. The J gene is TRBJ2-5, the V gene TRBV7-3, with 13 bases lining up with TRBD2. CDR1 SGHTA and CDR2 FQGTGA come from the germline V gene. V gave up 5 bases and J gave up 5 bases; unmatched junction bases: 5. The CDR3 loop spans 15 amino acids. The CDR3 sequence: CASSRTSGRLETQYF. The DNA for the CDR3 is TGTGCCAGCAGCAGGACTAGCGGGAGACTGGAGACCCAGTACTTC.

This chain connects TRBV6-1 to TRBJ2-7; 12 nucleotides match TRBD2. This CDR3 region has 18 residues. The V gene end was trimmed by 5 bases and the J gene end by 6 bases; junction bases not matched to a gene: 17. From germline, CDR1 is MNHNS and CDR2 SASEGT. Here the CDR3 reads CASSPPGRSSGRGTEQYF. The CDR3 region has the DNA TGTGCCAGCAGTCCTCCTGGGAGATCTAGCGGGAGGGGAACCGAGCAGTACTTC.

This clonotype was recorded many times. The V and J genes are TRBV3-1 and TRBJ1-2; no clear D gene. Germline V gene sequence: CDR1 LGHDT, CDR2 YNNKEL (reference sequence). Trimming left V 5 bases short and J 4 bases short, with 14 bases between. CDR3 length: 14 amino acids. The CDR3 loop reads CASSTLGRPYGYTF. The CDR3 DNA reads as TGTGCCAGCAGCACCCTAGGGCGGCCCTATGGCTACACCTTC.

The sample holds one count of this clonotype. The V gene is TRBV19, the J gene TRBJ1-1; D possibly corresponds to TRBD1 (6 bases). Looked up from germline, CDR1 is LNHDA and CDR2 is SQIVND (reference sequence). V lost 8 bases, J lost 4 bases, and 11 bases lay in between. This CDR3 is built from 12 residues. CDR3 bases: TGTGCCAGTGGACCGGACAGCACTGAAGCTTTCTTT. Translated, it gives CASGPDSTEAFF.

In its sample, this clonotype was seen a few times. The chain couples TRBV11-2 to TRBJ2-6; D is ambiguous. V shed 0 bases and J shed 0 bases, with 6 bases lying between them. The CDR3 runs to 16 residues. Per the germline V gene, CDR1 is SGHAT and CDR2 is FQNNGV. CDR3 DNA: TGTGCCAGCAGCTTAGATAGGTACTCTGGGGCCAACGTCCTGACTTTC. It specifies CASSLDRYSGANVLTF.

Details on this clonotype: A much larger clone differs by one base, so this may be a read error. The chain links TRBV20-1 to TRBJ2-7, with no clear D. Germline CDR1 and CDR2: DFQATT and SNEGSKA (reference sequence). The CDR3 is 13 amino acids. V was pared by 0 bases and J by 0 bases, with 6 bases between. The CDR3 bases are TGCAGTGCTAGAGACCATCCCTCCTACGAGCAGTACTTC. Amino acid sequence: CSARDHPSYEQYF.

This clonotype was recorded at least ten times. The V and J genes are TRBV29-1 and TRBJ2-7; D remains unclear. Germline V gene data show CDR1 as SQVTM and CDR2 as ANQGSEA. The V end lost 5 bases, the J end lost 3 bases, and 11 bases lay between the germline ends. CDR3 length: 12 amino acids. The DNA for the CDR3 is TGCAGCGTTCTTTATAAAAACTACGAGCAGTACTTC. Translated: CSVLYKNYEQYF.

This clonotype has a count of ten or more. The chain carries TRBV30 and TRBJ1-4; maybe TRBD1 (6 bases). The V end was cut by 2 bases, the J end by 6 bases, with 10 bases between. The CDR3 contains 13 residues. Germline V gene lookup returns CDR1 GTSNPN and CDR2 SVGIG (reference sequence). CDR3 coding DNA: TGTGCCTGGAGTCCGGACAGTCATGAAAAACTGTTTTTT. It translates to CAWSPDSHEKLFF.

This clonotype was recorded at least ten times. The rearrangement joins TRBV6-1 to TRBJ2-7; TRBD2 aligns across 11 bases. The V gene's germline CDR1 is MNHNS and CDR2 SASEGT. After removal of 6 bases from V and 3 bases from J, the junction contained 1 base not matched to a gene. The CDR3 has 13 residues. The CDR3 reads CASRLAGVYEQYF. Here the CDR3 DNA reads TGTGCCAGCAGACTAGCGGGAGTCTACGAGCAGTACTTC.

This clonotype was counted a few times. J is TRBJ2-7 and V is TRBV5-1; 12 nucleotides line up with TRBD2. The germline CDR1 and CDR2 sequences are SGHRS and YFSETQ. J was trimmed by 6 bases and V by 2 bases; bases with no gene match: 9. This CDR3 comprises 16 residues. The CDR3 region has the DNA TGCGCCAGCAGCTTTCAGATAACGACTAGCGGGAGCGAGCAGTACTTC. Protein product: CASSFQITTSGSEQYF. Full variable domain (outside the CDR3, taken from reference TRBV5-1 and TRBJ2-7): KAGVTQTPRYLIKTRGQQVTLSCSPISGHRSVSWYQQTPGQGLQFLFEYFSETQRNKGNFPGRFSGRQFSNSRSEMNVSTLELGDSALYLCASSFQITTSGSEQYFGPGTRLTVT.

J is TRBJ1-2 and V is TRBV2; D uncertain. The CDR3 extends over 14 amino acids. Germline V lookup: CDR1 SNHLY, CDR2 FYNNEI. V dropped 1 base and J dropped 7 bases, with 13 bases sitting between them. The CDR3 DNA follows: TGTGCCAGCAGTGAAGTGAGTCCAAGCCTTGGCTACACCTTC. This translates into CASSEVSPSLGYTF. The variable domain in full, completed from reference TRBV2 and TRBJ1-2, reads EPEVTQTPSHQVTQMGQEVILRCVPISNHLYFYWYRQILGQKVEFLVSFYNNEISEKSEIFDDQFSVERPDGSNFTLKIRSTKLEDSAMYFCASSEVSPSLGYTFGSGTRLTVV.